This T cell receptor beta chain was retrieved from a study of T-cell memory formation after mild COVID-19. Study-wide results and limits: Later expanders leaned CD4+, whereas clones that contracted between day 15 and 85 were balanced CD4/CD8.

As regards this clonotype: The antigen is unknown.

TCRdb re-called the 5' RACE reads through MiXCR, storing one row per CDR3 protein. The repertoire holds about 320,000 distinct CDR3 sequences, about 13% seen once, with under 25% in the top ten. Trimming took 0 bases from V and 5 from J, leaving 16 bases between them. Germline CDR1 and CDR2: KGHSH and LQKENI. This CDR3 spans 16 amino acids. This chain links TRBV18 with TRBJ1-1, with D possibly being TRBD1 (5 bases). The TCR sequence derives from a man aged 18-30 years who had mild COVID-19 (a few samples of this study predate the infection). Cell type and time point are not known. Material: PBMCs or a T cell subset sorted from them (not recorded which). Written as DNA, the CDR3 is TGTGCCAGCTCACCACCCGACACCTACCGGGGGACTGAAGCTTTCTTT. Its translation is CASSPPDTYRGTEAFF.